These 5 T cell receptor beta chains originate from one sample sequenced in a study of T cell repertoires in cytomegalovirus infection. TCRdb re-derived calls from the reads in MiXCR, one entry per CDR3 protein. This sample has about 770,000 distinct CDR3 sequences, with almost 30% found just once. Antigens of these TCRs are unknown. The material was cultured CD8+ T cells from PBMCs, obtained from culture after CMV antigen stimulation. Receptors originate from a human donor in good health (CMV status not recorded). Some clones in this sample may be carry-over from other donors' samples.

The chain recombines TRBV28 with TRBJ1-1, with D tentatively TRBD1 (5 bases). The CDR3 consists of 13 residues. With 6 bases removed from V and 5 bases from J, the gap between germline ends came to 13 bases. Germline CDR1 and CDR2: MDHEN and SYDVKM. For the CDR3, the DNA is TGTGCCAGCAGCCCCAGGGCTGGAACTGAAGCTTTCTTT. This encodes CASSPRAGTEAFF. Full variable domain (rest looked up from reference TRBV28 and TRBJ1-1): DVKVTQSSRYLVKRTGEKVFLECVQDMDHENMFWYRQDPGLGLRLIYFSYDVKMKEKGDIPEGYSVSREKKERFSLILESASTNQTSMYLCASSPRAGTEAFFGQGTRLTVV.

The chain has TRBV27 and TRBJ2-5; D call uncertain. Germline CDR1 and CDR2: MNHEY and SMNVEV (reference sequence). The CDR3 extends over 15 amino acids. The ends were cut back, 4 bases at V and 2 bases at J, with 14 bases in the middle. This CDR3 is CASSWDWGAQETQYF. The CDR3 DNA reads TGTGCCAGCAGTTGGGATTGGGGTGCGCAAGAGACCCAGTACTTC.

This chain links TRBV4-3 with TRBJ2-3; 8 bases agree with TRBD2. This CDR3 region has 16 residues. The germline CDR1 and CDR2 sequences are LGHNA and YSLEER. The V gene end was trimmed by 0 bases and the J gene end by 3 bases; junction bases not matched to a gene: 5. The CDR3 region has the DNA TGCGCCAGCAGCCAAGAAGAAGGACTAGCAACAGATACGCAGTATTTT. The encoded protein is CASSQEEGLATDTQYF.

This chain connects TRBV6-2 or TRBV6-3 to TRBJ2-1; TRBD2 is a possible D gene (6 bases). Trimming left V 5 bases short and J 5 bases short, with 16 bases between. CDR3 length: 15 residues. Per the germline V gene, CDR1 is MNHEY and CDR2 is SVGEGT. The CDR3 sequence is CASSHRGTLHNEQFF. The DNA of the CDR3 is TGTGCCAGCAGTCACCGGGGGACTCTCCACAATGAGCAGTTCTTC.

The genes are TRBV15 and TRBJ2-2; D is perhaps TRBD1 (5 bases). Germline CDR1 is LNHNV and CDR2 is YYDKDF (reference sequence). The length of the CDR3 is 14 residues. The V gene lost 5 bases and the J gene lost 6 bases, with 13 bases spanning the gap. CDR3 sequence: CATSPERGAGELFF. The CDR3 region has the DNA TGTGCCACCAGCCCGGAAAGGGGCGCCGGGGAGCTGTTTTTT.